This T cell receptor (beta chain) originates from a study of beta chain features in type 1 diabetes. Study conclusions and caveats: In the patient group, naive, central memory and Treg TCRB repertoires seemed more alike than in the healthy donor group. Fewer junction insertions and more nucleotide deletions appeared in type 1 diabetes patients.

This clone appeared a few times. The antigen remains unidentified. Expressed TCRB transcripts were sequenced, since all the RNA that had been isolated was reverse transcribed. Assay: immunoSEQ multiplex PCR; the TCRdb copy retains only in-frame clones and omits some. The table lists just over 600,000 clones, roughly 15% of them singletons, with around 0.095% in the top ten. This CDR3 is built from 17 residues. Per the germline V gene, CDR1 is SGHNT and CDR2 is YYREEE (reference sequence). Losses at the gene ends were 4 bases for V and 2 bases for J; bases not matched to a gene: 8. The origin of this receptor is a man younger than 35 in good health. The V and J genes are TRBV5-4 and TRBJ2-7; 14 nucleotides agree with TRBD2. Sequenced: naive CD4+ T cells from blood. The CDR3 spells CASSPWTSGRKPYEQYF. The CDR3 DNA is TGTGCCAGCAGCCCGTGGACTAGCGGGAGGAAGCCCTACGAGCAGTACTTC.